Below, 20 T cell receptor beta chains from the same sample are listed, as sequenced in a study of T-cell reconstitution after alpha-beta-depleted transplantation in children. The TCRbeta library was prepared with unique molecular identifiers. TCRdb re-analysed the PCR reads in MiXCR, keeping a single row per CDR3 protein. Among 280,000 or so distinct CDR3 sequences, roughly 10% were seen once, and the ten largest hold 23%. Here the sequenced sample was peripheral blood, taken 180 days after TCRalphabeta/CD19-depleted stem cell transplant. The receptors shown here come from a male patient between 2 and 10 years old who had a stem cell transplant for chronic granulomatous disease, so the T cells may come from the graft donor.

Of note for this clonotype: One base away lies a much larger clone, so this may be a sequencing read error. The chain's CDR3 is CASSRVVQGARKEQFF. As DNA, the CDR3 is TGTGCCAGCAGCCGCGTGGTGCAGGGGGCAAGGAAGGAGCAGTTCTTC. This chain links TRBV6-1 with TRBJ2-1; TRBD1 matches at 8 bases. Germline values: CDR1 MNHNS, CDR2 SASEGT. The length of the CDR3 is 16 residues. The junction had 17 bases not matched to a gene; V was cut back by 6 bases and J by 10 bases.

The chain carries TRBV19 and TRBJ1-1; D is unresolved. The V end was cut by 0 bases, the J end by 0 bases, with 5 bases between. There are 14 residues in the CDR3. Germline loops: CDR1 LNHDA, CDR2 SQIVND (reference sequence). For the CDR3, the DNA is TGTGCCAGTAGTATAGAACCGTTGAACACTGAAGCTTTCTTT. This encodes CASSIEPLNTEAFF.

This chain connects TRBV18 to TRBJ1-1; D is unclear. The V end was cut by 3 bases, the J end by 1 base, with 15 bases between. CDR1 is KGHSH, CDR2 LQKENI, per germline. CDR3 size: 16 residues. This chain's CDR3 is CASSPLISRGNTEAFF. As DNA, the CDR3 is TGTGCCAGCTCACCCCTAATTTCACGGGGGAACACTGAAGCTTTCTTT.

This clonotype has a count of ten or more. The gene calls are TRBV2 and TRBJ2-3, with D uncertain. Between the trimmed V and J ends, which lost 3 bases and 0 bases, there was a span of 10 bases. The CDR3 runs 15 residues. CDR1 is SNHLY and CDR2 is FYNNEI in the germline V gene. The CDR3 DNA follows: TGTGCCAGCAGTGAGGACCCAGGAAGCACAGATACGCAGTATTTT. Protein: CASSEDPGSTDTQYF.

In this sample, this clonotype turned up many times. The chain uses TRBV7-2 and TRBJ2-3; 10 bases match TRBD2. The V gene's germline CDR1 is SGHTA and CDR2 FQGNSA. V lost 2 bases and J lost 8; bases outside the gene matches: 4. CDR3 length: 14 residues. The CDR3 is CASSLSSGGATQYF. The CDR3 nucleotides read TGTGCCAGCAGCTTATCCAGCGGGGGGGCTACGCAGTATTTT.

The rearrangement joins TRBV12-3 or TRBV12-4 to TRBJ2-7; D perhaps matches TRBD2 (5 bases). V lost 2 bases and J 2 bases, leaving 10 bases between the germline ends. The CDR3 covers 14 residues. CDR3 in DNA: TGTGCCAGCAGTTTACCGGGATCGACCTACGAGCAGTACTTC. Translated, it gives CASSLPGSTYEQYF.

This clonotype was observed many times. CDR3 bases: TGCAGTGCCCCGGGAACGTCTAGCGGGAGTGACGAGCAGTACTTC. This sequence encodes CSAPGTSSGSDEQYF. The J gene is TRBJ2-7, the V gene TRBV20-1; 10 bases match TRBD2. Germline CDR1 is DFQATT and CDR2 is SNEGSKA (reference sequence). V was clipped by 6 bases and J by 5 bases; unmatched bases: 13. There are 15 residues in the CDR3.

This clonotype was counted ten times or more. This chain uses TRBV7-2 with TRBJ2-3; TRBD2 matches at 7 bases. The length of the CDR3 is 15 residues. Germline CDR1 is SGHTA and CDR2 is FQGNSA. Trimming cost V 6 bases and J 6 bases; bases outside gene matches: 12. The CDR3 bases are TGTGCCAGCAGTCAGCGGGACTACGCCGGGGATACGCAGTATTTT. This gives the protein CASSQRDYAGDTQYF.

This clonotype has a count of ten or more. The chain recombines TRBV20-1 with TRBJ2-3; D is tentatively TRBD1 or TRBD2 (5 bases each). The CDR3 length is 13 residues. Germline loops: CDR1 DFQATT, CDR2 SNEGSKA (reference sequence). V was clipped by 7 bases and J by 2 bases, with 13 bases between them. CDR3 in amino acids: CSVGDGYTDTQYF. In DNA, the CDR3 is TGCAGTGTGGGGGACGGATACACAGATACGCAGTATTTT.

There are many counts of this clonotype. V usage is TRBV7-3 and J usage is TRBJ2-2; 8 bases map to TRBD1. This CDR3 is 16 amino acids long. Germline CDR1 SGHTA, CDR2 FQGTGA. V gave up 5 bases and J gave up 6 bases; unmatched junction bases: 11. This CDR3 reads CASSPQGASRAGELFF. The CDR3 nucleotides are TGTGCCAGCAGCCCCCAGGGGGCGAGTCGCGCCGGGGAGCTGTTTTTT.

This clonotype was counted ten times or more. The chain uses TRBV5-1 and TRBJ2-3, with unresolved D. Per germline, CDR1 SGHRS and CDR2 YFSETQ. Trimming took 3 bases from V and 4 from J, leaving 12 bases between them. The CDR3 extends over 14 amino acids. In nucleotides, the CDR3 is TGCGCCAGCAGCTCCCCACCCGTGGCAGATACGCAGTATTTT. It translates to CASSSPPVADTQYF.

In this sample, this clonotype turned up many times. In DNA, the CDR3 is TGCAGCGTTGGGACAGGAGGGACCGGGGAGCTGTTTTTT. Its protein product is CSVGTGGTGELFF. The rearrangement links TRBV29-1 to TRBJ2-2; possible D gene TRBD1, 7 bases. Germline loops: CDR1 SQVTM, CDR2 ANQGSEA. The CDR3 runs 13 residues. V lost 4 bases, J lost 5 bases, and 11 bases lay in between.

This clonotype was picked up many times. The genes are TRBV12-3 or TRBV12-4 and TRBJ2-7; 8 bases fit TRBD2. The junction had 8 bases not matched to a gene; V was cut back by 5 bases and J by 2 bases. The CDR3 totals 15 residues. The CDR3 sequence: CASSAFRGGAYEQYF. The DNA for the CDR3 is TGTGCCAGCAGTGCCTTTCGGGGGGGAGCCTACGAGCAGTACTTC.

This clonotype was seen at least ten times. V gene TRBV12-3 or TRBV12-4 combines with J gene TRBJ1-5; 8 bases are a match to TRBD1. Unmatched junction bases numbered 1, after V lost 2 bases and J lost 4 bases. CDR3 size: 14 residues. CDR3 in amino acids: CASSLQGANQPQHF. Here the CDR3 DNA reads TGTGCCAGCAGTTTACAGGGGGCTAATCAGCCCCAGCATTTT.

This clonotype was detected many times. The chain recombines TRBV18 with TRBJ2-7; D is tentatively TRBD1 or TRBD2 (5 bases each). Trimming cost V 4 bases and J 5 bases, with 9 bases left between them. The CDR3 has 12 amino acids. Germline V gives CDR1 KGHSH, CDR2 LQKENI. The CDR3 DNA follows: TGTGCCAGCTCACTTCAGGGACACGAGCAGTACTTC. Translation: CASSLQGHEQYF.

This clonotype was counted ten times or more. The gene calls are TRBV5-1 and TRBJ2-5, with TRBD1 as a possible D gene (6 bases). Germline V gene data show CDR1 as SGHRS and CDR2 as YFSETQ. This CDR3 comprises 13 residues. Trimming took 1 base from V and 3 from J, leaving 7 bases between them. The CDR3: CASSLWTEETQYF. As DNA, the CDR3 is TGCGCCAGCAGCTTGTGGACAGAAGAGACCCAGTACTTC.

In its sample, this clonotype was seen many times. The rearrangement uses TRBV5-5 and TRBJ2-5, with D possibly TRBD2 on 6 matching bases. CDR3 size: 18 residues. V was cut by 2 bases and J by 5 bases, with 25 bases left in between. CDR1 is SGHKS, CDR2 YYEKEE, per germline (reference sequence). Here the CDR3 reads CASSFFLASDSPGETQYF. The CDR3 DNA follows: TGTGCCAGCAGCTTTTTTCTGGCTAGCGACAGCCCCGGGGAGACCCAGTACTTC. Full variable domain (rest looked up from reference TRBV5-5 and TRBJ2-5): DAGVTQSPTHLIKTRGQQVTLRCSPISGHKSVSWYQQVLGQGPQFIFQYYEKEERGRGNFPDRFSARQFPNYSSELNVNALLLGDSALYLCASSFFLASDSPGETQYFGPGTRLLVL.

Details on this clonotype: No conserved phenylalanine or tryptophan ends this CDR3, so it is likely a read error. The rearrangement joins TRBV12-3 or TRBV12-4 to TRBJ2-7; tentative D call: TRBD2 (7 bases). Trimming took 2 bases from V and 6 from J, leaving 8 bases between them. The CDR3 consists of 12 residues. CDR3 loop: CASSLRGGEQYY. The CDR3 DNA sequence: TGTGCCAGCAGTTTAAGGGGGGGCGAGCAGTACTAC.

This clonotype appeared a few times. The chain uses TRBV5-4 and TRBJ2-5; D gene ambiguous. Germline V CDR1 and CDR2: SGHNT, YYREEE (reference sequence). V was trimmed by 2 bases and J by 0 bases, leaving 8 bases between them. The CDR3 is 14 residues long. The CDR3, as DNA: TGTGCCAGCAGCTTTGGGGATAACCAAGAGACCCAGTACTTC. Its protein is CASSFGDNQETQYF.

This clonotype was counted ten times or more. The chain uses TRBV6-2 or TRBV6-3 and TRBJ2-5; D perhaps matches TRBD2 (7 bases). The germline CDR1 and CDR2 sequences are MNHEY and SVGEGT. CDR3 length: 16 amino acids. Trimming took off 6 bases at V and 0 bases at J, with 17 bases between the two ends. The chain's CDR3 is CASRGGRVLYQETQYF. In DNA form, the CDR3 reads TGTGCCAGCAGGGGGGGGCGGGTCTTGTACCAAGAGACCCAGTACTTC.